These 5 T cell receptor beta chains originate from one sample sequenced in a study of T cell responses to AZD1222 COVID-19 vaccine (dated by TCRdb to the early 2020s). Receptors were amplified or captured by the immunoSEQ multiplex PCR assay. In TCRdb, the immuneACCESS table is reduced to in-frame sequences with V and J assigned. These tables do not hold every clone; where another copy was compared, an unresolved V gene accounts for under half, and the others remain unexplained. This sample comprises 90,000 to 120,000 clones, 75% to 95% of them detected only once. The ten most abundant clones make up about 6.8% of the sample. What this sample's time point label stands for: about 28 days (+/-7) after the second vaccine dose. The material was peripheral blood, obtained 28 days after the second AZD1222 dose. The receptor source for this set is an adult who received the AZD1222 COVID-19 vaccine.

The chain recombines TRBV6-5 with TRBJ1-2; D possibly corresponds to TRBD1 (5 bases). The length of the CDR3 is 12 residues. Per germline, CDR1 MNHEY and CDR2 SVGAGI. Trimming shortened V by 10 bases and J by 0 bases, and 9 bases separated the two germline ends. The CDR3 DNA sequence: TGTGCCACCCGACAGACTAACTATGGCTACACCTTC. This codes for CATRQTNYGYTF.

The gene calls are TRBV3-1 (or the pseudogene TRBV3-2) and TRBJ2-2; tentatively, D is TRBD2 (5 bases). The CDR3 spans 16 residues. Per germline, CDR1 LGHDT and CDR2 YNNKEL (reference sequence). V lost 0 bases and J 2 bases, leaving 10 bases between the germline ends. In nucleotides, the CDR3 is TGTGCCAGCAGCCAAGATCTGGGAGCAAACACCGGGGAGCTGTTTTTT. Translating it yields CASSQDLGANTGELFF.

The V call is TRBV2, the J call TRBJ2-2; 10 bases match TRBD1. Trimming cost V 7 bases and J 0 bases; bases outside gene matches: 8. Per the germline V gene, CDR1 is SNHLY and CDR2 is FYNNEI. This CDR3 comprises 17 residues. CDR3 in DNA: TGTGCCAGCACCACCCCAGGACAGGGGGCGAACACCGGGGAGCTGTTTTTT. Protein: CASTTPGQGANTGELFF.

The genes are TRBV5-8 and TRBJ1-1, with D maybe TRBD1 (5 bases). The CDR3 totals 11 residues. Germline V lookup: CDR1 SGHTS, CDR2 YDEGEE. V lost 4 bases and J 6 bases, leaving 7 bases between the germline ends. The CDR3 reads CASSPRAEAFF. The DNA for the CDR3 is TGTGCCAGCAGCCCCAGGGCTGAAGCTTTCTTT.

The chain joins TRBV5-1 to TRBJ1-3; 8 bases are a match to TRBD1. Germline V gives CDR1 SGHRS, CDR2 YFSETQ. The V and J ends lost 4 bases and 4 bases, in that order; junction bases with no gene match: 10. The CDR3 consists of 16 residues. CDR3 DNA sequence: TGCGCCAGCAGCGTGGCTCAGGGGGCGACGGGAAACACCATATATTTT. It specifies CASSVAQGATGNTIYF. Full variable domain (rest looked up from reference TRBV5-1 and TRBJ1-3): KAGVTQTPRYLIKTRGQQVTLSCSPISGHRSVSWYQQTPGQGLQFLFEYFSETQRNKGNFPGRFSGRQFSNSRSEMNVSTLELGDSALYLCASSVAQGATGNTIYFGEGSWLTVV.